The 5 T cell receptor beta chains below all came from one sample that was sequenced in a study of tumor-infiltrating lymphocytes in localized non-small cell lung cancer (dated by TCRdb to the early 2020s). The library was prepared using the immunoSEQ multiplex PCR assay. This is the immuneACCESS table as TCRdb keeps it, with only in-frame sequences that have V and J called. A part of the clones is gone; compared with another copy, unresolved V genes explain less than half, and the rest is unexplained. The sample table shows about 10,000 clones, and around 74% are seen once. Approximately 20% of the sample belongs to the ten largest clones. The sequenced material came from uninvolved lung tissue not adjacent to the tumor. The receptors derive from a human donor with non-small cell lung cancer.

The chain combines TRBV6-5 with TRBJ2-2, with D hard to call. Germline V gene sequence: CDR1 MNHEY, CDR2 SVGAGI. This CDR3 has 14 amino acids. V lost 2 bases and J 3 bases, leaving 7 bases between the germline ends. The CDR3 reads CASSYQLYTGELFF. The CDR3 DNA is TGTGCCAGCAGTTACCAACTATACACCGGGGAGCTGTTTTTT.

This rearrangement joins TRBV29-1 to TRBJ2-3; perhaps D is TRBD1 or TRBD2 (5 bases each). The V end was cut by 5 bases, the J end by 0 bases, with 18 bases between. CDR3 length equals 16 residues. The V gene's germline CDR1 is SQVTM and CDR2 ANQGSEA. The DNA of the CDR3 is TGCAGCGTTCCCACTCGACGGGACCTAAGCACAGATACGCAGTATTTT. It is translated as CSVPTRRDLSTDTQYF.

Here the CDR3 DNA reads TGTGCCTGGAGTGGACTAGCGGGAGTATACGAGCAGTACTTC. Translation: CAWSGLAGVYEQYF. The rearrangement joins TRBV30 to TRBJ2-7, with 12 bases matching TRBD2. Germline trimming cut 1 base from V and 4 bases from J; bases unmatched to any gene: 2. The CDR3 contains 14 residues. The germline CDR1 and CDR2 sequences are GTSNPN and SVGIG (reference sequence).

The chain couples TRBV7-2 to TRBJ2-7; no firm D call. The V end lost 5 bases, the J end lost 7 bases, and 12 bases lay between the germline ends. Germline CDR1 reads SGHTA; CDR2 reads FQGNSA. The CDR3 has 12 residues. The DNA of the CDR3 is TGTGCCAGCAGCAATTGGTTTATGGAGCAGTACTTC. This sequence encodes CASSNWFMEQYF.

The V and J genes are TRBV6-5 and TRBJ2-6, with D uncertain. The CDR3 is 15 amino acids. Looked up from germline, CDR1 is MNHEY and CDR2 is SVGAGI. V lost 2 bases to trimming and J lost 2 bases, with 7 bases between them. The CDR3 loop is CASSYGETGANVLTF. DNA for the CDR3: TGTGCCAGCAGTTACGGGGAAACTGGGGCCAACGTCCTGACTTTC.